This T cell receptor beta chain was profiled in a study of shared clonotypes between healthy human individuals (dated by TCRdb to about 2020). Regarding the study in general: The cohort included a few men and a couple of women between 18 and 49 years of age. Each donor's leukapheresis produced roughly between roughly 0.94 and 9.5 billion PBMCs. To increase sequencing depth and limit assay-specific biases, TCR repertoire library preparation and sequencing were carried out by different laboratories using diverse techniques. To estimate repertoire size and how much clonotype sharing occurs between individuals, the study deeply sequenced the blood TCR repertoires of five healthy adults. For each donor, CD4 naive and CD4 memory were each run on three plates, CD8 naive on two plates, and CD8 memory on one plate. Points the paper makes about the study in general: When a few donors were compared, the shared fraction of clonotypes was around 5.1% for naive CD4, over 3% for naive CD8, more than 2% for memory CD4, and about 0.36% for memory CD8. Sampling was restricted to blood, and TCR repertoires in tissues likely differ from the TCR repertoires found in blood. The small number of donors limited the genetic and exposure-history diversity represented. Higher generation probabilities were observed for clonotypes shared by all four sorted-subset donors than for non-shared clonotypes. Pairwise subsampling led to the expectation that sequencing depth would affect the degree of clonotype sharing among donors. Naive subsets generally had larger estimated clonotype richness than memory subsets did. Rarefaction of sorted-subset datasets indicated incomplete sequencing despite the large sequencing depth.

The donors were healthy, HIV-negative adults who had no recently reported acute infections or vaccinations. Every donor was a Caucasian adult residing in Nashville, Tennessee, USA. CD4+ T cells were enriched by magnetic negative selection, after which naive cells were positively selected on CD45RA and the negative fraction was taken as the memory subset. Blood was obtained by leukapheresis, after which PBMCs were separated by Ficoll-Histopaque density gradient centrifugation and cryopreserved in liquid nitrogen vapor phase. Analytical flow cytometry was used to check the purity and quantity of each magnetically sorted T cell population. From each sorted fraction, genomic DNA was isolated and quantified by UV absorbance on a Nanodrop 2000c. There are many counts of this clone. Its antigen specificity is not known. No much larger clonotype is one base removed from it; base qualities were not supplied.

Using the deep immunoSEQ assay, TCR CDR3 regions were amplified from genomic DNA by multiplex PCR. For each cell subset, the extracted genomic DNA was distributed evenly across all wells of several immunoSEQ 96-well plates, and each plate served as one replicate. For sorted subsets, each replicate PCR was loaded with approximately 0.2 ug genomic DNA, equivalent to some 31,000 T cell genomes. Purified libraries were quantified with a Qubit 3.0 fluorometer, sized on a Bioanalyzer 2100, and re-quantified with the KAPA Library Quantification kit. Each immunoSEQ 96-well plate was sequenced on its own single-read 150-cycle Illumina NextSeq 550 flow cell. The paper's data handling went like this. Because the immunoSEQ output included only junctional sequences and no quality scores, the filtering could not be the same as the filtering used for full-length reads. Sequences were annotated with PyIR, a Python wrapper for IgBLAST v1.9, and V/J genes and CDR3 were assigned using IMGT germline references. Any read was removed if the V/J assignment was weak (E-value above 1e-6), the CDR3 was missing, or the read contained stop codons, out-of-frame junctions, or ambiguous translated residues. V3J clonotypes were defined as sequences sharing an identical inferred V gene, J gene, and CDR3 amino acid sequence. Percentage overlap between repertoires was computed as shared unique clonotypes divided by the size of the smaller repertoire. Richness of each repertoire was evaluated using RTK rarefaction, the Chao1 estimator, and Recon v2.1 estimates of unobserved clonotypes. Generation probabilities for all TCRbeta clonotypes obtained by the gDNA method from a handful of donors were computed using OLGA. Entries here come from immuneACCESS through TCRdb and include only in-frame sequences with V and J called. Some clones fail to appear in such tables; in the studies checked, an unresolved V gene covers under half of the shortfall, and the cause of the remainder is unknown. The V and J calls and clone size were taken over from that table, and D and trimming were inferred from the DNA. The sample yields 980,000 or so clones; approximately 80% were counted once. Together, the top ten hold approximately 1.5% of the sample.

Measured from the cysteine to the phenylalanine, the CDR3 is 15 residues long. The CDR3 DNA has 45 bases and is translated from base 1. Trimmed from V: 2 bases; trimmed from J: 4 bases; junction bases lacking a gene match: 3. The CDR1 and CDR2 encoded by the germline V gene are SGHRS and YFSETQ. Sequencing was carried out using memory CD4+ T cells sorted from blood. Sample cell subset or site, as interpreted from the label and publication: CD45RA-negative fraction. The clonotype was recovered from a man between 18 and 29 years old in good health. The sequence is built from TRBV5-1 and TRBJ2-1, with TRBD2 identical over 10 junction bases. The CDR3 region has the sequence CASSFELAGYNEQFF. The nucleotide sequence is TGCGCCAGCAGCTTTGAACTAGCGGGATACAATGAGCAGTTCTTC.